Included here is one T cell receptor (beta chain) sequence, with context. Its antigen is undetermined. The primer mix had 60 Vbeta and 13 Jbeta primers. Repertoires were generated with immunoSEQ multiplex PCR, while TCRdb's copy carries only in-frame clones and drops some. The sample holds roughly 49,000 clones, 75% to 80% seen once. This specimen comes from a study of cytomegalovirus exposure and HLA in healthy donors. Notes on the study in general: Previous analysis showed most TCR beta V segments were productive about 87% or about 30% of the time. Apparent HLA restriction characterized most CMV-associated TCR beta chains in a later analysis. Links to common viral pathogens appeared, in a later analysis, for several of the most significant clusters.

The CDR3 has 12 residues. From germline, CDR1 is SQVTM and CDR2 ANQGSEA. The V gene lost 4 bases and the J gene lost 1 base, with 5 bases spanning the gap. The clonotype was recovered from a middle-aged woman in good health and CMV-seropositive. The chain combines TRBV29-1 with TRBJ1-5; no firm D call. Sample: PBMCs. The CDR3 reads CSVGGSNQPQHF. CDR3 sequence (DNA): TGCAGCGTTGGAGGGAGCAATCAGCCCCAGCATTTT.